Described below is a single T cell receptor beta chain sequence and its context. No cognate antigen has been identified for it. Per-nucleotide qualities are absent, and no much larger clonotype sits a single base away. These data belong to a study of T cells in Graves' hyperthyroidism and ophthalmopathy (dated by TCRdb to 2018 to 2020). With respect to the entire study: A discovery cohort of about 95 patients, 43 with Graves' ophthalmopathy and 55 to 60 with stable Graves' hyperthyroidism, was used to find distinguishing TCR V-J signatures. After sampling, hyperthyroidism patients received methimazole starting at 30 mg daily, and ophthalmopathy patients received high-dose intravenous methylprednisolone. In addition, the study compared T-cell repertoires in thyroid tissue and in blood from roughly six Graves' hyperthyroidism patients. For training and testing, the roughly 100 patients in the discovery cohort were randomly divided in a 7:3 ratio. According to the paper, TCR Vbeta CDR3 sequencing was carried out on roughly 130 peripheral blood samples, which came from under 50 ophthalmopathy, around 75 hyperthyroidism and around 17 progressor patients. Whether ophthalmopathy could be predicted prospectively was tested in an independent validation cohort made up of 18 to 20 hyperthyroidism patients plus 17 patients who later progressed to ophthalmopathy. The research as a whole found: A 13 V-J signature model separated ophthalmopathy from stable hyperthyroidism, with 87.88% sensitivity and 81% to 82% specificity in cross-validation and 80%/75% in testing. During validation, the model predicted progression to ophthalmopathy a median of approximately 7 months ahead of onset, with roughly 65% sensitivity and 72% to 80% specificity. Most expanded thyroid clonotypes (frequency above 0.001) were also found in blood, which suggests that blood repertoires may mirror thyroid immune responses. Sample size was not statistically predetermined, and investigators were not blinded to group allocation.

Any patient with an uncontrolled infection, another autoimmune disease, pregnancy or lactation was excluded. Clinical symptoms, serum thyroxine and TRAb, thyroid ultrasound, and orbital computed tomography formed the basis for the diagnoses. Trizol reagent was used to extract total RNA, and RNA quality was then checked on an Agilent 2100 Bioanalyzer. The TCR beta CDR3 regions were amplified from RNA transcripts. For the first round of RT-PCR on the TCR CDR3, the HTBI primer set was used together with the Qiagen OneStep RT-PCR kit. The libraries were constructed in a second round of multiplex PCR and then size-selected and purified. Sequencing of the libraries was done on an Illumina HiSeq2000 using paired-end 100 bp reads. The published analysis was carried out like this. Raw data were processed with SOAPnuke, discarding reads with adapters, uncalled bases, mean Phred below 15, or no exact constant-primer or identifier match. COPE v1.2.5 was used to merge the high-quality paired reads, and each unique nucleotide sequence was defined as a clonotype. Clonotypes were aligned to IMGT TRBV, TRBD and TRBJ reference segments using MiTCR v1.1. Analysis was restricted to V-J combinations with a frequency above 0.0001, which covered roughly 99% of repertoires. The TCS score was defined as the ratio of F50 (clonal expansion) to E x V (chaos), calculated using BLOSUM62-based TCRdist between CDR3 peptides within each V-J. Welch's t-statistics and random forest reduced around 550 V-J features to 10 to 15, which were used in a naive Bayes classifier (R e1071). The similarity between thyroid and blood repertoires was quantified using the Morisita-Horn index. The public sequencing data were trimmed at Q25 with fastp and processed into clonotypes with MiXCR by TCRdb, which kept only in-frame beta chains. Records with the same CDR3 protein are collapsed into one entry carrying the most frequent genes and DNA. For this entry, the V and J calls and clone size follow TCRdb and not the study's own pipeline. The sample table lists 600,000 to 700,000 distinct CDR3 sequences, over 40% of them with a count of one. The biggest ten clones account for less than 9% of the sample.

The CDR3 measures 15 amino acids from cysteine to phenylalanine. Here the CDR3 DNA is all that survives: 45 bases in frame from base 1. V is shortened by 5 bases, J by 7 bases, and the region joining them spans 21 bases. Per the germline V gene (reference sequence), LNHDA is the CDR1 and SQIVND is the CDR2. The chain was built from TRBV19 and TRBJ2-7, with a tentative D gene TRBD2 over 5 matching bases. The source of this sequence is an adult man with Graves' disease, either hyperthyroidism or ophthalmopathy (not recorded which). Sample: peripheral blood or thyroid tissue (not recorded which). DNA sequence: TGTGCCAGTAGTCTCGGATGGGGAGCGGACGAAGAGCAGTACTTC. It codes for CASSLGWGADEEQYF.